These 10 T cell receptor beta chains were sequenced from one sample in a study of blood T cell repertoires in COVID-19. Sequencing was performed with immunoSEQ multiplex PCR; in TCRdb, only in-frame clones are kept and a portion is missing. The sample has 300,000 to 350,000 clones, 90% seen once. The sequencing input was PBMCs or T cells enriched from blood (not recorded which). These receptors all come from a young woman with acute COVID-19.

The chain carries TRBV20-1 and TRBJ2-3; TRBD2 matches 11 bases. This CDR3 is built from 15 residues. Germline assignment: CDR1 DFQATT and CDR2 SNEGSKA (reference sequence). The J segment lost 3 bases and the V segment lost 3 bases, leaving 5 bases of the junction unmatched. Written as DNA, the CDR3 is TGCAGTGCTAGTCCCGGACTAGCGGGTACAGATACGCAGTATTTT. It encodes CSASPGLAGTDTQYF.

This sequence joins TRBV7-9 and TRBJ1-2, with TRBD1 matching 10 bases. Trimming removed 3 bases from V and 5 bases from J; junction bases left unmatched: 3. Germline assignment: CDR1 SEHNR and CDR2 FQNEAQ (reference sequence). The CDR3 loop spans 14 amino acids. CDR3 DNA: TGTGCCAGCAGCTTTGGACAGGGGGGTTATGGCTACACCTTC. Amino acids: CASSFGQGGYGYTF.

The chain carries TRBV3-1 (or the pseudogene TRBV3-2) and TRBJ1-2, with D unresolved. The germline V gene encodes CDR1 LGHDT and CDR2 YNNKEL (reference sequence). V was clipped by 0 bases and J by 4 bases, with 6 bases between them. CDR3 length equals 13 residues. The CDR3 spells CASSQDLVYGYTF. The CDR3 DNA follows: TGTGCCAGCAGCCAAGATCTCGTCTATGGCTACACCTTC.

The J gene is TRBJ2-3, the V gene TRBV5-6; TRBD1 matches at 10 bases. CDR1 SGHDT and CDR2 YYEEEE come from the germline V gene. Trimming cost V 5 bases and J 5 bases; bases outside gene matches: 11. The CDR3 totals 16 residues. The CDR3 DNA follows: TGTGCCAGCAGACTAACCGGGACAGGGGATGGAGATACGCAGTATTTT. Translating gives CASRLTGTGDGDTQYF.

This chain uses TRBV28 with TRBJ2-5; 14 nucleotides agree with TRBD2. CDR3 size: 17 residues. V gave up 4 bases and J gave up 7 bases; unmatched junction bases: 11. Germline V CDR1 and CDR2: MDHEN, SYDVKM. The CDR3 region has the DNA TGTGCCAGCAGTTCCCCGGGACTAGCGGGAGAGTACGGGACCCAGTACTTC. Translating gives CASSSPGLAGEYGTQYF.

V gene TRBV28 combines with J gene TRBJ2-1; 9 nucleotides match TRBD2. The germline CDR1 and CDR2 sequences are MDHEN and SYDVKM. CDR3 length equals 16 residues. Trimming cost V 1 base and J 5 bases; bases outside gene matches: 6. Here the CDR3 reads CASSLSGLAGHNEQFF. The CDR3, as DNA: TGTGCCAGCAGTTTATCTGGGCTAGCGGGGCACAATGAGCAGTTCTTC.

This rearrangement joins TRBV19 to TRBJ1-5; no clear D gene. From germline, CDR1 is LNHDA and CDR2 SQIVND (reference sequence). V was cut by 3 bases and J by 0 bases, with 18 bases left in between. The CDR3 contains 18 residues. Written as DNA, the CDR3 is TGTGCCAGTAGTATGACCCTGGGTAGCGTTTATAGCAATCAGCCCCAGCATTTT. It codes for CASSMTLGSVYSNQPQHF.

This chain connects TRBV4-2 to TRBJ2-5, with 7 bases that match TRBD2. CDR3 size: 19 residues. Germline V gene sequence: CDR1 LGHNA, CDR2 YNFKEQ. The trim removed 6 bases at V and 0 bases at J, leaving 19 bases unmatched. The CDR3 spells CASSQLRLAVFENQETQYF. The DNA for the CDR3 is TGTGCCAGCAGTCAGTTGAGGCTAGCGGTATTCGAAAACCAAGAGACCCAGTACTTC.

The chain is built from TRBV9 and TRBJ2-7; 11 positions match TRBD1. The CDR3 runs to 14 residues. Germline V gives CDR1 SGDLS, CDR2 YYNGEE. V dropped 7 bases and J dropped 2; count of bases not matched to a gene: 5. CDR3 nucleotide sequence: TGTGCCAGCGGACCGGGACAGGGGGCCTACGAGCAGTACTTC. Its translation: CASGPGQGAYEQYF.

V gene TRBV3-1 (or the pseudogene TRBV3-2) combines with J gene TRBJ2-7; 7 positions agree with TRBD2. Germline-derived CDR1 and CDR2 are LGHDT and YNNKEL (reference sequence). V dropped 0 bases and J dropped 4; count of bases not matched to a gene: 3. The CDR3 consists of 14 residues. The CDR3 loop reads CASSQEAGVYEQYF. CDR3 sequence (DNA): TGTGCCAGCAGCCAAGAGGCGGGAGTATACGAGCAGTACTTC.